This T cell receptor beta chain was retrieved from a study of blood T cell repertoires in COVID-19. Whole-study context: In each case, the material was cDNA or gDNA derived from T cells, B-cell-depleted T cells, or PBMCs.

Study processing details: It was from reference gene primer amplification that nucleated cell counts were estimated. Repertoires were generated with immunoSEQ multiplex PCR, while TCRdb's copy carries only in-frame clones and drops some. That table is the source of V, J and clone size, and D and trimming were worked out from the DNA. The sample carries some 360,000 clones, about 92% recorded once. This CDR3 is built from 17 residues. Trimming removed 2 bases from V and 1 base from J; junction bases left unmatched: 7. Germline CDR1 SGHNT, CDR2 YYREEE (reference sequence). Seattle patient enrollment occurred during active infection, with longitudinal follow-up thereafter.

The rearrangement uses TRBV5-4 and TRBJ2-1; 9 bases fit TRBD2. The sequenced sample was peripheral blood. The TCR sequence derives from a woman aged 55 to 70 with COVID-19, enrolled during active disease. CDR3 protein: CASSLRGGAVSYNEQFF. In DNA, the CDR3 is TGTGCCAGCAGCTTACGCGGGGGGGCCGTATCCTACAATGAGCAGTTCTTC.